This paragraph covers one T cell receptor (beta chain) sequence. Its antigen has not been determined. No quality values exist for individual bases; no much larger clone is one base distant. This specimen belongs to a study of blood T cell repertoires in COVID-19 (dated by TCRdb to the early 2020s). Some background on the complete study: Samples from collaborators originated in the United States, Italy and Spain and spanned both the acute and convalescent phases of COVID-19. Where available, HLA class I and class II types were taken from metadata supplied by the sample provider and were not determined by assay-based typing. A de-identified subject ID, COVID-19 status, age in years and sex were almost always included in the sample metadata. The material from the prospective study consisted of cDNA or gDNA derived from T cells, B-cell-depleted T cells, or PBMCs. Samples were obtained from the ongoing ImmuneRACE study (first 160 participants) and from some 1,300 subjects provided by 6 global collaborators. Deeply sampled blood TCRbeta repertoires from subjects exposed to, actively infected with, or recovered from COVID-19 were included in the dataset. The repertoires were released in a freely available public database intended as a resource for research on the immune response to SARS-CoV-2. The paper's findings and limits, for the study overall: How much clinical and demographic metadata was included differed by source and by participant, and the metadata was provided uncurated.

The immunoSEQ Assay, a bias-controlled multiplex PCR, was used to amplify TCRbeta CDR3 regions from genomic DNA. Concerning the study's data processing: Within the assay, amplification of reference gene primers was used to estimate how many nucleated cells each sample contained. Sequence reads were collapsed and filtered to measure the absolute abundance of every unique TCRbeta CDR3 rearrangement. For each sample, productive Simpson clonality was calculated by taking the square root of Simpson's diversity index across productive rearrangements. TCRdb took over this immuneACCESS table, retaining in-frame rearrangements with V and J assigned. Such tables are incomplete; in checked studies, under half of the missing clones stem from an unresolved V gene, and the remainder is unexplained. That table furnishes V, J and clone size, whereas the DNA furnished D and trimming. Counted in this sample were 180,000 or so clones; about 89% of them appeared once. The ten top clones hold roughly 2.5% of the sample.

Collaborating institutions collected whole blood in K2EDTA tubes following their own protocols. For TCRbeta analysis, collaborators shipped samples in one of three forms: frozen whole blood, isolated PBMCs, or DNA extracted from either of those sample types. The sequence derives from a middle-aged man with active or convalescent COVID-19. The sequenced material came from peripheral blood.

Here the CDR3 is given as CASSLRAGIGYTF. Read as DNA, the sequence is TGTGCCAGCAGTTTACGGGCAGGGATTGGCTACACCTTC. Recombination linked TRBV6-2 or TRBV6-3 to TRBJ1-2, with a tentative D gene TRBD1 over 5 matching bases. The V end loses 4 bases and the J end loses 7 bases, and a stretch of 13 bases separates them. The CDR3 runs 13 residues from the cysteine to the phenylalanine. Of the read, only the CDR3 DNA is kept; its 39 bases are in frame from base 1. From a lookup of the germline V gene, CDR1 and CDR2 are MNHEY and SVGEGT.